The 14 T cell receptor beta chains below were found in one sample sequenced in a study of cytomegalovirus exposure and HLA in healthy donors. This PCR relied on a set of 60 Vbeta primers and 13 Jbeta primers. Assay: immunoSEQ multiplex PCR; the TCRdb copy retains only in-frame clones and omits some. The sample lists some 120,000 clones, around 73% occurring once. Sequencing was carried out using PBMCs. The source of these receptors is a man in his sixties in good health and CMV-seropositive.

Regarding this clone: The sample carries other DNA sequences with the same CDR3. The gene calls are TRBV6-5 and TRBJ2-7, with TRBD2 matching 8 bases. V was pared by 6 bases and J by 7 bases, with 8 bases of the junction left unmatched. This CDR3 region has 13 residues. The germline gives CDR1 MNHEY, CDR2 SVGAGI. CDR3 sequence (DNA): TGTGCCAGCAGCTACCGACTAGCGAGAGAGCAGTACTTC. Protein: CASSYRLAREQYF.

This chain connects TRBV27 to TRBJ1-1; no reliable D call. Germline assignment: CDR1 MNHEY and CDR2 SMNVEV (reference sequence). Trimming took off 0 bases at V and 1 base at J, with 6 bases between the two ends. This CDR3 spans 14 amino acids. The CDR3 coding sequence is TGTGCCAGCAGTTTATCGGTCAGGAACACTGAAGCTTTCTTT. It encodes CASSLSVRNTEAFF.

The chain combines TRBV6-1 with TRBJ2-7; 7 nucleotides agree with TRBD1. This CDR3 spans 14 amino acids. Germline V lookup: CDR1 MNHNS, CDR2 SASEGT. Losses at the gene ends were 8 bases for V and 2 bases for J; bases not matched to a gene: 9. CDR3 amino acids: CASLPGTATYEQYF. The CDR3 DNA reads TGTGCCAGCCTACCGGGGACAGCAACCTACGAGCAGTACTTC.

The chain employs TRBV5-6 and TRBJ2-1; 10 nucleotides align to TRBD1. Germline values: CDR1 SGHDT, CDR2 YYEEEE. With 4 bases clipped from V and 10 bases from J, the junction kept 8 bases outside the gene matches. The CDR3 covers 14 residues. The CDR3 spells CASSAGTGVGEQFF. Written as DNA, the CDR3 is TGTGCCAGCAGCGCCGGGACAGGGGTGGGCGAGCAGTTCTTC.

This rearrangement joins TRBV5-1 to TRBJ1-4; 9 bases fit TRBD1. This CDR3 is built from 15 residues. Germline V gene lookup returns CDR1 SGHRS and CDR2 YFSETQ. V lost 0 bases, J lost 7 bases, and 4 bases stayed unmatched. CDR3 in DNA: TGCGCCAGCAGCTTGGCGACAGGGGGAGGTGAAAAACTGTTTTTT. It translates to CASSLATGGGEKLFF.

The rearrangement uses TRBV9 and TRBJ1-2; 7 bases agree with TRBD1. CDR1 is SGDLS, CDR2 YYNGEE, per germline. Unmatched junction bases numbered 6, after V lost 8 bases and J lost 5 bases. The CDR3 is 12 amino acids. The chain's CDR3 is CARGNRGYGYTF. CDR3 coding DNA: TGTGCCAGGGGGAACAGGGGATATGGCTACACCTTC.

This clone has just one count. The V call is TRBV5-4, the J call TRBJ1-1; TRBD1 might be the D (5 bases). The CDR3 has 13 amino acids. The germline CDR1 and CDR2 sequences are SGHNT and YYREEE (reference sequence). V lost 4 bases and J lost 3, with 10 bases in between. CDR3: CASSQGGDTEAFF. CDR3 bases: TGTGCCAGCAGCCAGGGAGGGGACACTGAAGCTTTCTTT.

This chain links TRBV10-3 with TRBJ1-6; D is undetermined. The ends were cut back, 3 bases at V and 2 bases at J, with 14 bases in the middle. There are 17 residues in the CDR3. Germline V gene sequence: CDR1 ENHRY, CDR2 SYGVKD. DNA for the CDR3: TGTGCCATCAGTGAATTCGAGGGCCCGGCCTATAATTCACCCCTCCACTTT. It encodes CAISEFEGPAYNSPLHF.

The J gene is TRBJ1-2, the V gene TRBV2, with D perhaps matching TRBD1 (6 bases). CDR3 length: 14 residues. Germline V CDR1 and CDR2: SNHLY, FYNNEI. Trimming pared 7 bases from V and 2 bases from J, leaving 14 bases between. The CDR3 region is CASIKRQANYGYTF. The DNA for the CDR3 is TGTGCCAGCATTAAGCGACAGGCGAACTATGGCTACACCTTC.

This chain links TRBV7-3 with TRBJ2-3; D is perhaps TRBD2 (6 bases). Germline CDR1 reads SGHTA; CDR2 reads FQGTGA. V shed 5 bases and J shed 7 bases, with 19 bases lying between them. The CDR3 spans 15 residues. CDR3 DNA: TGTGCCAGCAGCCCATCTTCGCTTAGCGGAAATACGCAGTATTTT. Protein product: CASSPSSLSGNTQYF.

This chain joins TRBV12-5 and TRBJ2-3; 8 bases agree with TRBD1. V gave up 8 bases and J gave up 4 bases; unmatched junction bases: 5. CDR1 LGHNT and CDR2 FRNRAP come from the germline V gene. The CDR3 runs to 13 residues. Written as DNA, the CDR3 is TGTGCTAGTCGACAGGGGAATTCAGATACGCAGTATTTT. It encodes CASRQGNSDTQYF. Variable domain in full (rest from reference TRBV12-5 and TRBJ2-3): DARVTQTPRHKVTEMGQEVTMRCQPILGHNTVFWYRQTMMQGLELLAYFRNRAPLDDSGMPKDRFSAEMPDATLATLKIQPSEPRDSAVYFCASRQGNSDTQYFGPGTRLTVL.

This sequence joins TRBV7-3 and TRBJ2-2; 9 bases fit TRBD1. The CDR3 is made up of 14 amino acids. The germline CDR1 and CDR2 sequences are SGHTA and FQGTGA. The J segment lost 7 bases and the V segment lost 7 bases, leaving 7 bases of the junction unmatched. This CDR3 is CASIIRQGVGELFF. The DNA for the CDR3 is TGTGCCAGCATCATACGACAGGGGGTCGGGGAGCTGTTTTTT.

This chain joins TRBV5-1 and TRBJ2-5; TRBD1 aligns across 11 bases. Germline V CDR1 and CDR2: SGHRS, YFSETQ. V shed 5 bases and J 4 bases; nucleotides not matched to a gene: 10. The CDR3 is made up of 16 amino acids. CDR3 protein: CASSQRTGGPAETQYF. Here the CDR3 DNA reads TGCGCCAGCAGTCAGAGGACAGGGGGCCCGGCAGAGACCCAGTACTTC.

The chain is built from TRBV30 and TRBJ1-5; 9 nucleotides match TRBD1. The length of the CDR3 is 15 residues. Trimming at V came to 0 bases and at J to 3 bases, leaving 3 bases not matched to a gene. Germline V lookup: CDR1 GTSNPN, CDR2 SVGIG (reference sequence). The CDR3 coding sequence is TGTGCCTGGAGTGTAACAGGGGGCGACAATCAGCCCCAGCATTTT. This sequence encodes CAWSVTGGDNQPQHF.